This passage covers 28 T cell receptor beta chains from one sample sequenced in a study of OX40 agonist ivuxolimab in advanced cancers. TCRdb's copy holds only in-frame clones and misses some; the assay was immunoSEQ multiplex PCR. This sample has around 50,000 clones, with around 91% found just once. Material: CD4+ or CD8+ T cells sorted from blood, obtained in a trial of the OX40 agonist ivuxolimab. These receptors originate from an adult with an advanced solid tumor such as melanoma, head and neck, liver or kidney cancer.

This clone appeared a single time. The genes are TRBV4-1 and TRBJ1-2, with a tentative D call TRBD1 (5 bases). In germline, CDR1 is MGHRA, CDR2 YSYEKL. Deletions cut 0 bases from V and 7 bases from J, with 15 bases between. The CDR3 is made up of 15 amino acids. CDR3 residues: CASSQDPEGVVGYTF. As DNA, the CDR3 is TGCGCCAGCAGCCAAGATCCTGAAGGGGTCGTTGGCTACACCTTC.

V and J are TRBV7-8 and TRBJ2-5; 8 nucleotides align to TRBD2. This CDR3 comprises 14 residues. From germline, CDR1 is SGHVS and CDR2 FQNEAQ. The V gene end was trimmed by 7 bases and the J gene end by 4 bases; junction bases not matched to a gene: 8. CDR3 in DNA: TGTGCCAGCACCCTTCCCCTAGCGGGAGAGACCCAGTACTTC. This translates into CASTLPLAGETQYF. The full variable domain, completed using reference TRBV7-8 and TRBJ2-5, is GAGVSQSPRYKVAKRGQDVALRCDPISGHVSLFWYQQALGQGPEFLTYFQNEAQLDKSGLPSDRFFAERPEGSVSTLKIQRTQQEDSAVYLCASTLPLAGETQYFGPGTRLLVL.

The chain employs TRBV4-1 and TRBJ2-5; TRBD1 matches at 9 bases. The trim removed 4 bases at V and 5 bases at J, leaving 8 bases unmatched. Germline values: CDR1 MGHRA, CDR2 YSYEKL. This CDR3 is 15 amino acids long. DNA of the CDR3: TGCGCCAGCAGCCTAACAGGGGGCGCGGGGGAGACCCAGTACTTC. Translation gives CASSLTGGAGETQYF.

The CDR3: CASSSQGTDTQYF. The CDR3 nucleotides are TGTGCCAGCAGCTCACAGGGCACAGATACGCAGTATTTT. This chain links TRBV5-4 with TRBJ2-3; perhaps TRBD1 as D (5 bases). The CDR3 loop spans 13 amino acids. Trimming shortened V by 3 bases and J by 1 base, and 6 bases separated the two germline ends. CDR1 and CDR2 from the germline V gene are SGHNT and YYREEE (reference sequence).

The chain's CDR3 is CAWSVASHSPSAFF. In nucleotides, the CDR3 is TGTGCCTGGAGTGTGGCCAGTCACTCTCCTAGCGCTTTCTTT. This chain connects TRBV30 to TRBJ1-1; the D is unclear. CDR1 is GTSNPN and CDR2 is SVGIG in the germline V gene (reference sequence). CDR3 length: 14 residues. V shed 0 bases and J shed 11 bases, with 19 bases lying between them.

The J gene is TRBJ2-7, the V gene TRBV28; possible D gene TRBD2, 7 bases. This CDR3 comprises 14 residues. V was trimmed by 7 bases and J by 12 bases, leaving 25 bases between them. Germline-derived CDR1 and CDR2 are MDHEN and SYDVKM. CDR3 in DNA: TGTGCCAGCATCGAGGGGGGGAGGAAGGCCGAATCGTACTTC. It codes for CASIEGGRKAESYF.

V is TRBV4-3 and J is TRBJ2-5; 10 bases fit TRBD1. Germline V CDR1 and CDR2: LGHNA, YSLEER. The V and J ends lost 4 bases and 4 bases, in that order; junction bases with no gene match: 0. CDR3 size: 13 residues. The CDR3 nucleotides are TGCGCCAGCAGCCGGGACAGGGGAGAGACCCAGTACTTC. As protein: CASSRDRGETQYF.

V usage is TRBV18 and J usage is TRBJ2-3; D is unclear. Germline values: CDR1 KGHSH, CDR2 LQKENI. CDR3 length: 16 amino acids. Trimming took 0 bases from V and 2 from J, leaving 12 bases between them. In DNA form, the CDR3 reads TGTGCCAGCTCACCACCGGTTCGACCCCACACAGATACGCAGTATTTT. This sequence encodes CASSPPVRPHTDTQYF.

The V call is TRBV5-1, the J call TRBJ2-1, with 8 positions matching TRBD2. The V and J ends lost 1 base and 3 bases, in that order; junction bases with no gene match: 0. Germline-derived CDR1 and CDR2 are SGHRS and YFSETQ. This CDR3 has 14 amino acids. In nucleotides, the CDR3 is TGCGCCAGCAGCTTGACTAGCGGCTACAATGAGCAGTTCTTC. This translates into CASSLTSGYNEQFF.

This clone was counted once. V and J are TRBV30 and TRBJ1-3; 7 bases map to TRBD1. The CDR3 covers 14 residues. Trimming cost V 2 bases and J 4 bases; bases outside gene matches: 5. From germline, CDR1 is GTSNPN and CDR2 SVGIG (reference sequence). CDR3 loop: CAWSPGGSGNTIYF. CDR3 DNA sequence: TGTGCCTGGAGTCCAGGGGGATCAGGAAACACCATATATTTT. Filled out from reference TRBV30 and TRBJ1-3, the complete variable domain reads SQTIHQWPATLVQPVGSPLSLECTVEGTSNPNLYWYRQAAGRGLQLLFYSVGIGQISSEVPQNLSASRPQDRQFILSSKKLLLSDSGFYLCAWSPGGSGNTIYFGEGSWLTVV.

This clone was counted between two and nine times. The V and J genes are TRBV6-1 and TRBJ2-7; a possible D gene is TRBD1 (6 bases). The germline gives CDR1 MNHNS, CDR2 SASEGT. The CDR3 has 14 residues. V lost 4 bases and J lost 7, with 17 bases in between. The CDR3 sequence: CASSGTAALGEQYF. The DNA of the CDR3 is TGTGCCAGCAGTGGGACAGCGGCATTGGGAGAGCAGTACTTC.

The gene calls are TRBV7-2 and TRBJ2-3; 9 bases agree with TRBD2. Germline V gene sequence: CDR1 SGHTA, CDR2 FQGNSA. The CDR3 is 17 residues long. J gave up 2 bases and V 1 base, and 7 bases lay outside the gene matches. The CDR3 coding sequence is TGTGCCAGCAGCTTAGGAGGCGGGAGGGCCTTCACAGATACGCAGTATTTT. Translating it yields CASSLGGGRAFTDTQYF.

The chain carries TRBV5-1 and TRBJ2-1; 10 bases match TRBD1. J lost 8 bases, V lost 3 bases, and 8 bases had no gene match. CDR3 length: 15 amino acids. Germline-derived CDR1 and CDR2 are SGHRS and YFSETQ. CDR3 bases: TGCGCCAGCAGCTGGGCCGGGACAGGGGACGATGAGCAGTTCTTC. It codes for CASSWAGTGDDEQFF.

This chain links TRBV19 with TRBJ2-7; D is possibly TRBD1 (7 bases). The ends were cut back, 5 bases at V and 6 bases at J, with 20 bases in the middle. Germline-derived CDR1 and CDR2 are LNHDA and SQIVND (reference sequence). This CDR3 has 15 residues. The CDR3: CASSPQGGLAGEQYF. The CDR3 coding sequence is TGTGCCAGTAGTCCTCAGGGGGGACTGGCCGGCGAGCAGTACTTC. The variable domain in full, completed from reference TRBV19 and TRBJ2-7, reads DGGITQSPKYLFRKEGQNVTLSCEQNLNHDAMYWYRQDPGQGLRLIYYSQIVNDFQKGDIAEGYSVSREKKESFPLTVTSAQKNPTAFYLCASSPQGGLAGEQYFGPGTRLTVT.

The chain recombines TRBV19 with TRBJ1-5; D is uncertain. V lost 6 bases and J lost 1, with 13 bases in between. Germline lookup yields CDR1 LNHDA and CDR2 SQIVND (reference sequence). There are 15 residues in the CDR3. In nucleotides, the CDR3 is TGTGCCAGTAGGCAATCGTGGGTCAGCAATCAGCCCCAGCATTTT. Its translation is CASRQSWVSNQPQHF.

V usage is TRBV5-4 and J usage is TRBJ1-3; D is ambiguous. Germline CDR1 and CDR2: SGHNT and YYREEE (reference sequence). With 0 bases removed from V and 5 bases from J, the gap between germline ends came to 9 bases. This CDR3 region has 14 residues. In nucleotides, the CDR3 is TGTGCCAGCAGCTTGGTCGAGGGTAGAAACACCATATATTTT. Its translation: CASSLVEGRNTIYF.

The V gene is TRBV18, the J gene TRBJ2-7, with D tentatively TRBD2 (5 bases). Trimming took off 0 bases at V and 3 bases at J, with 12 bases between the two ends. Germline CDR1 is KGHSH and CDR2 is LQKENI. The CDR3 has 15 residues. The CDR3 sequence: CASSPPGANDYEQYF. As DNA, the CDR3 is TGTGCCAGCTCACCACCGGGAGCGAATGACTACGAGCAGTACTTC.

This clone came up once. This chain joins TRBV5-1 and TRBJ2-3; 9 positions agree with TRBD2. With 3 bases clipped from V and 6 bases from J, the junction kept 8 bases outside the gene matches. The length of the CDR3 is 15 residues. From germline, CDR1 is SGHRS and CDR2 YFSETQ. DNA of the CDR3: TGCGCCAGCAGCTCCCTAGCGGGATCGATCGATACGCAGTATTTT. This translates into CASSSLAGSIDTQYF. Filled out from reference TRBV5-1 and TRBJ2-3, the complete variable domain reads KAGVTQTPRYLIKTRGQQVTLSCSPISGHRSVSWYQQTPGQGLQFLFEYFSETQRNKGNFPGRFSGRQFSNSRSEMNVSTLELGDSALYLCASSSLAGSIDTQYFGPGTRLTVL.

The V gene is TRBV7-9, the J gene TRBJ2-1; 8 bases agree with TRBD2. This CDR3 region has 17 residues. The V gene's germline CDR1 is SEHNR and CDR2 FQNEAQ (reference sequence). V dropped 1 base and J dropped 6; count of bases not matched to a gene: 11. The DNA for the CDR3 is TGTGCCAGCAGCTTAGGTTTTAGCGGGACTCGACGCAATGAGCAGTTCTTC. Amino acids: CASSLGFSGTRRNEQFF.

The CDR3 bases are TGTGCCAGCAGCCCGACAGGATTCAATGAGCAGTTCTTC. The encoded protein is CASSPTGFNEQFF. The chain links TRBV11-3 to TRBJ2-1; tentatively, D is TRBD1 (6 bases). Trimming pared 5 bases from V and 6 bases from J, leaving 11 bases between. The CDR3 contains 13 residues. Germline V gives CDR1 SGHNT, CDR2 YENEEA.

This chain links TRBV6-1 with TRBJ1-2; D perhaps matches TRBD1 (6 bases). The germline CDR1 and CDR2 sequences are MNHNS and SASEGT. The CDR3 spans 13 residues. Trimming shortened V by 5 bases and J by 4 bases, and 11 bases separated the two germline ends. The DNA of the CDR3 is TGTGCCAGCAGTAGGGGGATTCGCTATGGCTACACCTTC. It is translated as CASSRGIRYGYTF.

The gene calls are TRBV7-8 and TRBJ2-7; D perhaps matches TRBD1 (6 bases). V dropped 1 base and J dropped 2 bases, with 18 bases sitting between them. Germline V gene lookup returns CDR1 SGHVS and CDR2 FQNEAQ. CDR3 length: 17 amino acids. The CDR3 nucleotides read TGTGCCAGCAGCTTAGGAGGGGGTCAGGGCTTAACCTACGAGCAGTACTTC. This codes for CASSLGGGQGLTYEQYF.

The J gene is TRBJ2-1, the V gene TRBV5-1; D is unresolved. The CDR3 is 15 residues long. Germline V gene data show CDR1 as SGHRS and CDR2 as YFSETQ. With 4 bases removed from V and 0 bases from J, the gap between germline ends came to 11 bases. CDR3 protein: CASSRGASSYNEQFF. DNA for the CDR3: TGCGCCAGCAGCCGTGGAGCCAGCTCCTACAATGAGCAGTTCTTC. Complete variable domain (other parts from reference TRBV5-1 and TRBJ2-1): KAGVTQTPRYLIKTRGQQVTLSCSPISGHRSVSWYQQTPGQGLQFLFEYFSETQRNKGNFPGRFSGRQFSNSRSEMNVSTLELGDSALYLCASSRGASSYNEQFFGPGTRLTVL.

The chain carries TRBV5-6 and TRBJ2-5, with 9 bases fitting TRBD1. This CDR3 region has 15 residues. Unmatched junction bases numbered 7, after V lost 2 bases and J lost 5 bases. From germline, CDR1 is SGHDT and CDR2 YYEEEE. The CDR3: CASSLGTGLGETQYF. In nucleotides, the CDR3 is TGTGCCAGCAGCTTAGGGACAGGGCTCGGGGAGACCCAGTACTTC.

This chain links TRBV6-1 with TRBJ1-1; tentatively, D is TRBD1 (5 bases). CDR3 length: 13 residues. The germline V and J ends were trimmed by 5 bases and 6 bases, with 13 bases remaining between them. Germline V CDR1 and CDR2: MNHNS, SASEGT. CDR3 amino acids: CASSLTADAEAFF. Written as DNA, the CDR3 is TGTGCCAGCAGTCTGACAGCGGACGCTGAAGCTTTCTTT.

The rearrangement joins TRBV5-4 to TRBJ1-5, with a weak D call TRBD1 (5 bases). CDR1 SGHNT and CDR2 YYREEE come from the germline V gene (reference sequence). V dropped 2 bases and J dropped 6 bases, with 18 bases sitting between them. The CDR3 runs 16 residues. CDR3 DNA: TGTGCCAGCAGCTTAGGCGCACCAGGGAATGGTCAGCCCCAGCATTTT. Translated: CASSLGAPGNGQPQHF.

This clone was observed a single time. This chain links TRBV4-1 with TRBJ2-5; 11 bases fit TRBD2. CDR1 MGHRA and CDR2 YSYEKL come from the germline V gene. V lost 3 bases to trimming and J lost 4 bases; unmatched junction nucleotides: 10. CDR3 size: 17 residues. The CDR3 is CASSQSEALAGVETQYF. CDR3 bases: TGCGCCAGCAGCCAGTCCGAGGCACTAGCGGGGGTAGAGACCCAGTACTTC.

The rearrangement joins TRBV27 to TRBJ2-5, with D unclear. Per germline, CDR1 MNHEY and CDR2 SMNVEV (reference sequence). CDR3 length equals 13 residues. Deletions cut 0 bases from V and 3 bases from J, with 5 bases between. DNA for the CDR3: TGTGCCAGCAGTTTATCGAAGGAAGAGACCCAGTACTTC. Protein product: CASSLSKEETQYF.